A selection of T cell receptor beta chains follows, all from one sample in a study of blood T cell repertoires in COVID-19. Profiled with immunoSEQ multiplex PCR; TCRdb holds only in-frame clones, not every one. The table includes under 130,000 clones, roughly 88% detected once. Sequencing was performed on peripheral blood. The source is a human donor in a cohort sampled during active COVID-19. Both conserved end residues are part of each CDR3. A D gene is named only where the DNA matches it firmly. Clone size is shown for a subset of rows, as once, few, many or a class of expanded clone.

J: TRBJ2-3; D: TRBD2; size: .; V: TRBV9; CDR3: CASSPRPSGSSDTQYF; DNA: TGTGCCAGCAGCCCAAGGCCTAGCGGGAGCTCAGATACGCAGTATTTT
J: TRBJ1-1; D: .; size: .; V: TRBV7-8; CDR3: CASSSDWGGEAFF; DNA: TGTGCCAGCAGCTCGGACTGGGGGGGTGAAGCTTTCTTT
J: TRBJ2-7; D: TRBD1; size: few; V: TRBV6-5; CDR3: CASSYSMQGAGDEQYF; DNA: TGTGCCAGCAGTTACTCGATGCAGGGGGCAGGGGACGAGCAGTACTTC
J: TRBJ1-1; D: TRBD1; size: .; V: TRBV12-3/TRBV12-4; CDR3: CASSLTGSTEAFF; DNA: TGTGCCAGCAGTTTGACAGGGAGCACTGAAGCTTTCTTT
J: TRBJ2-7; D: TRBD1; size: .; V: TRBV11-2; CDR3: CASSAYRGSAEQYF; DNA: TGTGCCAGCAGCGCCTACAGGGGATCGGCCGAGCAGTACTTC
J: TRBJ2-1; D: TRBD2; size: .; V: TRBV20-1; CDR3: CSASSRTSGNNEQFF; DNA: TGCAGTGCTAGTAGTCGGACTAGCGGTAACAATGAGCAGTTCTTC
J: TRBJ1-2; D: .; size: .; V: TRBV5-1; CDR3: CASSLDRYGYTF; DNA: TGCGCCAGCAGCTTGGACAGATATGGCTACACCTTC
J: TRBJ2-2; D: .; size: few; V: TRBV7-2; CDR3: CASSFGPFYTGGELFF; DNA: TGTGCCAGCAGCTTTGGCCCCTTCTACACAGGCGGGGAGCTGTTTTTT
J: TRBJ2-1; D: TRBD2; size: .; V: TRBV10-2; CDR3: CASSDQRRLATFNEQFF; DNA: TGCGCCAGCAGTGATCAGCGTAGACTAGCGACTTTCAATGAGCAGTTCTTC
J: TRBJ2-7; D: .; size: .; V: TRBV7-2; CDR3: CASSLDGTRTYEQYF; DNA: TGTGCCAGCAGCTTAGACGGGACACGTACCTACGAGCAGTACTTC
J: TRBJ1-1; D: TRBD1; size: .; V: TRBV5-6; CDR3: CASSLSPSRGMNTEAFF; DNA: TGTGCCAGCAGCTTGTCCCCTTCCAGGGGGATGAACACTGAAGCTTTCTTT
J: TRBJ1-3; D: TRBD1; size: .; V: TRBV7-2; CDR3: CASSLALTGVGNTIYF; DNA: TGTGCCAGCAGCTTAGCCCTCACAGGGGTTGGAAACACCATATATTTT
J: TRBJ1-1; D: TRBD1; size: .; V: TRBV7-2; CDR3: CASSFNRGEAFF; DNA: TGTGCCAGCAGCTTCAACAGGGGCGAAGCTTTCTTT
J: TRBJ1-5; D: .; size: .; V: TRBV6-5; CDR3: CASSYGGNQPQHF; DNA: TGTGCCAGCAGTTACGGGGGGAATCAGCCCCAGCATTTT
J: TRBJ1-1; D: .; size: few; V: TRBV19; CDR3: CASSIGAGNTEAFF; DNA: TGTGCCAGTAGTATAGGGGCAGGGAACACTGAAGCTTTCTTT
J: TRBJ1-5; D: .; size: few; V: TRBV6-5; CDR3: CASRQGINQPQHF; DNA: TGTGCCAGCCGGCAGGGGATCAATCAGCCCCAGCATTTT